One and the same sample provided the 2 T cell receptor beta chains below, sequenced in a study of T cells after yellow fever vaccination. Via MiXCR, TCRdb re-called the 5' RACE reads, giving one row per CDR3 protein. The sample shows more than 25,000 distinct CDR3 sequences, 6.3% of them seen only once. The material was PBMCs, either bulk or a sorted T-cell subset (CD4+, CD8+, memory, or dextramer-sorted; not recorded which), obtained on the day of the yellow fever booster vaccination. These receptors were taken from a man younger than 40 who received the YFV17D yellow fever vaccine.

At least ten counts were recorded for this clonotype. The chain employs TRBV4-3 and TRBJ2-1; D is undetermined. Germline V CDR1 and CDR2: LGHNA, YSLEER. V shed 1 base and J shed 4 bases, with 5 bases lying between them. The CDR3 is 13 residues long. The CDR3 DNA follows: TGCGCCAGCAGCCAAGGGGAATACAATGAGCAGTTCTTC. Translating it yields CASSQGEYNEQFF.

CDR3 in amino acids: CASSPKTGTGDETQYF. The CDR3, as DNA: TGTGCCAGCTCACCTAAAACCGGGACAGGGGATGAGACCCAGTACTTC. The chain carries TRBV18 and TRBJ2-5; 10 nucleotides agree with TRBD1. This CDR3 contains 16 residues. J was trimmed by 5 bases and V by 3 bases; bases with no gene match: 9. Looked up from germline, CDR1 is KGHSH and CDR2 is LQKENI.